This T cell receptor (beta chain) was observed in a study of cytomegalovirus exposure and HLA in healthy donors. Findings of the study overall: Usually a TCR sequence was rare, but some public TCRs were found in many donors. A later analysis found first-cohort TCR clusters tended to co-occur in the 120 or so validation repertoires. The study labeled more than 150 TCR beta chains cytomegalovirus-associated.

V shed 2 bases and J shed 0 bases, with 7 bases lying between them. Germline assignment: CDR1 SGHRS and CDR2 YFSETQ. The CDR3 extends over 14 amino acids. A word on this clone: Its antigen is not identified.

Assay: immunoSEQ multiplex PCR; the TCRdb copy retains only in-frame clones and omits some. The sample lists about 150,000 clones, roughly 89% seen once, with about 8.2% in the top ten. The TCR sequence derives from a woman aged 18-29 years in good health and CMV-seropositive. The material sequenced was PBMCs. The V and J genes are TRBV5-1 and TRBJ2-3; D not resolved. The chain's CDR3 is CASSLTRSTDTQYF. The CDR3 nucleotides read TGCGCCAGCAGCTTAACCAGGAGCACAGATACGCAGTATTTT.